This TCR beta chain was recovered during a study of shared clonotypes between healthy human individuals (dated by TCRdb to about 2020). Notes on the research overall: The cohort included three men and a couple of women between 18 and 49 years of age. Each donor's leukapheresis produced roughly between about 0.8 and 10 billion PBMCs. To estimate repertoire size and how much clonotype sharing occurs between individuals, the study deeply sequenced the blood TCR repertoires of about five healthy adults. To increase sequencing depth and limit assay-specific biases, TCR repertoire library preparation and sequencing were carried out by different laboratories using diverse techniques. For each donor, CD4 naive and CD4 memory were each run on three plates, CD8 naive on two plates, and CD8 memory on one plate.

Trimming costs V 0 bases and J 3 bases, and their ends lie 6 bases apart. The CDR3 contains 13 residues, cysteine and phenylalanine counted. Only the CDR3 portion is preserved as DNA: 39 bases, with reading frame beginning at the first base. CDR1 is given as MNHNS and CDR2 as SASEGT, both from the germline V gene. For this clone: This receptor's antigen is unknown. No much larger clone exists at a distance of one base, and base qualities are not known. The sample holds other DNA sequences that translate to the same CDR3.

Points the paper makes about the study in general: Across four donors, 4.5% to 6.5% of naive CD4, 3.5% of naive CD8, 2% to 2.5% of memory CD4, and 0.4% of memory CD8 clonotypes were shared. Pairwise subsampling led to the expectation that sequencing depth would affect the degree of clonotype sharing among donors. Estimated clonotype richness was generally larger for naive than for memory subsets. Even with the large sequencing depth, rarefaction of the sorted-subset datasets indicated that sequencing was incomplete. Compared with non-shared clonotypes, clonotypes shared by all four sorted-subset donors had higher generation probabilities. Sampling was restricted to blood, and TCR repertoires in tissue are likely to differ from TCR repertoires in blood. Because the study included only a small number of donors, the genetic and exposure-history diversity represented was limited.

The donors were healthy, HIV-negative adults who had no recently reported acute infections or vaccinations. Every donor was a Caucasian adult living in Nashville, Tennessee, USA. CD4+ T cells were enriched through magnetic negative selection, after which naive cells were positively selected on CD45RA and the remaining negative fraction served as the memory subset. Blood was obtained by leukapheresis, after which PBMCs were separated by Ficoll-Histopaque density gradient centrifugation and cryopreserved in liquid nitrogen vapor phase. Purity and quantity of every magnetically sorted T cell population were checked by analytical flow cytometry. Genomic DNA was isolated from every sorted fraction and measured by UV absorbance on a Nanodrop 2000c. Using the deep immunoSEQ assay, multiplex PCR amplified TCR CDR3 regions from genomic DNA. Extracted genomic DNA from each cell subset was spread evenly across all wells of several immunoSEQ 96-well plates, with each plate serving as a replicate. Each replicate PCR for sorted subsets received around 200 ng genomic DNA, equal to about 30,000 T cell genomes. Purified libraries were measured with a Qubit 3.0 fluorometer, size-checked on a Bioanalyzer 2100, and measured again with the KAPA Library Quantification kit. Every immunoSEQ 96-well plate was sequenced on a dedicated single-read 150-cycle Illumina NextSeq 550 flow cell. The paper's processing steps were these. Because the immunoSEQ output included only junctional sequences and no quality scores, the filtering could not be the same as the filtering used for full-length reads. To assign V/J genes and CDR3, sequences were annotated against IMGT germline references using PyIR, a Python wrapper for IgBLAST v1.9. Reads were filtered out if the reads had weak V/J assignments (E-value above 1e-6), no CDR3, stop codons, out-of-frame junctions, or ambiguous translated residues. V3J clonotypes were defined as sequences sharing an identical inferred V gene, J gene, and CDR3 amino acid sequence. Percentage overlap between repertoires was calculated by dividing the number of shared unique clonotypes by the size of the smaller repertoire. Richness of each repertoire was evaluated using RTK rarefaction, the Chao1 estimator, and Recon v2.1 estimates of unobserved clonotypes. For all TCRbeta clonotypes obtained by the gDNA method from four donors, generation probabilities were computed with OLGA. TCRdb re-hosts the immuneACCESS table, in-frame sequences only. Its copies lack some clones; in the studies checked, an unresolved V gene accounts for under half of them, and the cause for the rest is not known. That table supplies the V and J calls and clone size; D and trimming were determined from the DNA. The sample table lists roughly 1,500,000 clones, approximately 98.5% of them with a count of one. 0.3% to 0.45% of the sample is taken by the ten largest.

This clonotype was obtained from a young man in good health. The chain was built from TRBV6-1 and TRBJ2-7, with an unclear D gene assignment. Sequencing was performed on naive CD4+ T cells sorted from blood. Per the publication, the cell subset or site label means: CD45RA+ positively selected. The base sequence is TGTGCCAGCAGTGAAGCGGGTAGCTACGAGCAGTACTTC. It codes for CASSEAGSYEQYF.